This entry lists 24 T cell receptor beta chains sequenced from one sample in a study of glioma-infiltrating T cells after dendritic cell vaccination. Only in-frame clones appear in the TCRdb table, and some are missing; sequencing was by immunoSEQ multiplex PCR. The table lists about 63,000 clones, approximately 87% of them singletons. Sample time point: after dendritic cell vaccination, including at tumor progression/relapse. The sequencing used blood, collected after dendritic cell vaccination. The origin of the receptors is a human donor with glioblastoma.

The count of this clone is one. V usage is TRBV21-1 and J usage is TRBJ2-7; the table's D call, TRBD1, has no DNA check behind it. TRBV21-1 is a documented pseudogene. This CDR3 is built from 16 residues. The CDR3 loop reads CASSKARGHGWYEQYF. CDR3 nucleotide sequence: TGTGCCAGCAGCAAAGCCAGGGGGCATGGCTGGTACGAGCAGTACTTC.

This chain links TRBV7-2 with TRBJ1-4, with TRBD1 matching over 9 bases. CDR3 length: 14 residues. Germline values: CDR1 SGHTA, CDR2 FQGNSA. Unmatched junction bases numbered 7, after V lost 6 bases and J lost 8 bases. Here the CDR3 reads CASRSGTGNEKLFF. CDR3 DNA: TGTGCCAGCAGATCCGGGACAGGGAACGAAAAACTGTTTTTT.

This clone was recorded a few times. The CDR3 DNA sequence: TGCGCCAGCACCGAAAAGCGACAAGAGACCCAGTACTTC. Its protein product is CASTEKRQETQYF. The rearrangement uses TRBV10-2 and TRBJ2-5; D is unresolved. V dropped 7 bases and J dropped 2 bases, with 11 bases sitting between them. The CDR3 extends over 13 amino acids. The V gene's germline CDR1 is WSHSY and CDR2 SAAADI.

This chain uses TRBV2 with TRBJ2-1; 9 bases map to TRBD2. The CDR3 has 17 amino acids. Trimming cost V 4 bases and J 2 bases; bases outside gene matches: 9. Germline V gene data show CDR1 as SNHLY and CDR2 as FYNNEI. The CDR3 DNA follows: TGTGCCAGCAGTGCTTTTAAAGCGGGGGGCACCTACAATGAGCAGTTCTTC. It is translated as CASSAFKAGGTYNEQFF.

V is TRBV7-2 and J is TRBJ1-2; tentatively, D is TRBD1 (6 bases). This CDR3 is 13 amino acids long. V lost 1 base and J 8 bases, leaving 11 bases between the germline ends. Germline V gene sequence: CDR1 SGHTA, CDR2 FQGNSA. CDR3 loop: CASSLVRGDGYTF. The CDR3 region has the DNA TGTGCCAGCAGCTTAGTCAGGGGAGACGGCTACACCTTC. Looking up the rest from reference TRBV7-2 and TRBJ1-2 gives the full variable domain: GAGVSQSPSNKVTEKGKDVELRCDPISGHTALYWYRQSLGQGLEFLIYFQGNSAPDKSGLPSDRFSAERTGGSVSTLTIQRTQQEDSAVYLCASSLVRGDGYTFGSGTRLTVV.

This clone was observed a few times. The chain has TRBV4-3 and TRBJ2-5; TRBD1 might be the D (5 bases). Between the trimmed V and J ends, which lost 0 bases and 3 bases, there was a span of 8 bases. Germline CDR1 LGHNA, CDR2 YSLEER. CDR3 size: 14 residues. The CDR3 region has the DNA TGCGCCAGCAGCCAAGACACAGGTGAAGAGACCCAGTACTTC. Protein product: CASSQDTGEETQYF.

In this sample, this clone turned up a few times. The chain uses TRBV7-2 and TRBJ1-6; D is undetermined. The germline V gene has CDR1 SGHTA and CDR2 FQGNSA. The V end lost 1 base, the J end lost 0 bases, and 4 bases lay between the germline ends. This CDR3 is built from 15 residues. As DNA, the CDR3 is TGTGCCAGCAGCTTAGGCGGCTCCTATAATTCACCCCTCCACTTT. Encoded protein: CASSLGGSYNSPLHF.

V usage is TRBV7-3 and J usage is TRBJ1-5, with D perhaps matching TRBD1 (6 bases). This CDR3 region has 16 residues. Germline V lookup: CDR1 SGHTA, CDR2 FQGTGA. V was clipped by 4 bases and J by 9 bases, with 22 bases between them. CDR3 sequence (DNA): TGTGCCAGCAGCTCCCCAGCCCCCAGGGGCGCGTGGCCCCAGCATTTT. It translates to CASSSPAPRGAWPQHF.

The V and J genes are TRBV10-1 and TRBJ2-5, with 9 positions matching TRBD1. Per germline, CDR1 WNHNN and CDR2 SYGVQD (reference sequence). V trimming: 2 bases; J trimming: 2 bases; junction bases outside the gene matches: 12. The CDR3 is made up of 18 amino acids. This CDR3 is CASSETGQGNPQQETQYF. The CDR3 DNA reads TGCGCCAGCAGTGAGACGGGACAGGGAAACCCTCAACAAGAGACCCAGTACTTC.

The chain links TRBV5-1 to TRBJ2-4; D is ambiguous. The CDR3 contains 15 residues. The V gene lost 4 bases and the J gene lost 8 bases, with 19 bases spanning the gap. Germline V gene data show CDR1 as SGHRS and CDR2 as YFSETQ. CDR3 nucleotides: TGCGCCAGCAGCCCTTCGACCCAGATTGGAGACATTCAGTACTTC. Translated: CASSPSTQIGDIQYF. The full variable domain, its missing parts supplied by reference TRBV5-1 and TRBJ2-4, is KAGVTQTPRYLIKTRGQQVTLSCSPISGHRSVSWYQQTPGQGLQFLFEYFSETQRNKGNFPGRFSGRQFSNSRSEMNVSTLELGDSALYLCASSPSTQIGDIQYFGAGTRLSVL.

This sequence joins TRBV30 and TRBJ2-1; D call uncertain. There are 13 residues in the CDR3. V was clipped by 1 base and J by 6 bases, with 10 bases between them. From germline, CDR1 is GTSNPN and CDR2 SVGIG (reference sequence). CDR3 coding DNA: TGTGCCTGGAGTGCCGCTAGGCCCAATGAGCAGTTCTTC. It codes for CAWSAARPNEQFF.

The chain recombines TRBV9 with TRBJ2-5; tentative D call: TRBD2 (6 bases). CDR3 length equals 17 residues. V was pared by 0 bases and J by 4 bases, with 19 bases between. The germline CDR1 and CDR2 sequences are SGDLS and YYNGEE. The CDR3 sequence: CASSVGPLAGRGETQYF. The CDR3 DNA follows: TGTGCCAGCAGCGTAGGCCCCCTGGCAGGGCGGGGAGAGACCCAGTACTTC.

The chain employs TRBV2 and TRBJ2-1; 9 bases agree with TRBD1. This CDR3 contains 14 residues. V lost 7 bases to trimming and J lost 6 bases; unmatched junction nucleotides: 7. CDR1 is SNHLY and CDR2 is FYNNEI in the germline V gene. In nucleotides, the CDR3 is TGTGCCAGCATGCGGGACAGGGACATCAATGAGCAGTTCTTC. Amino acids: CASMRDRDINEQFF. The full variable domain, in which reference TRBV2 and TRBJ2-1 provide the parts outside the CDR3, is EPEVTQTPSHQVTQMGQEVILRCVPISNHLYFYWYRQILGQKVEFLVSFYNNEISEKSEIFDDQFSVERPDGSNFTLKIRSTKLEDSAMYFCASMRDRDINEQFFGPGTRLTVL.

The V call is TRBV6-5, the J call TRBJ2-5, with 7 bases fitting TRBD1. The CDR3 is 15 residues long. V shed 6 bases and J 2 bases; nucleotides not matched to a gene: 9. Germline values: CDR1 MNHEY, CDR2 SVGAGI. The CDR3 DNA sequence: TGTGCCAGCAGGATCAACAGGGGATGGCAAGAGACCCAGTACTTC. It translates to CASRINRGWQETQYF.

The chain links TRBV5-1 to TRBJ1-4, with 9 positions matching TRBD1. V gave up 4 bases and J gave up 6 bases; unmatched junction bases: 4. Germline V gives CDR1 SGHRS, CDR2 YFSETQ. This CDR3 region has 14 residues. In DNA, the CDR3 is TGCGCCAGCAGCATGACAGGGGGTGATGAAAAACTGTTTTTT. Amino acids: CASSMTGGDEKLFF.

The chain uses TRBV19 and TRBJ2-7, with 9 nucleotides matching TRBD2. The CDR3 is made up of 14 amino acids. Germline-derived CDR1 and CDR2 are LNHDA and SQIVND (reference sequence). V lost 3 bases to trimming and J lost 2 bases; unmatched junction nucleotides: 2. The CDR3 coding sequence is TGTGCCAGTAGTATCGTAGCGGGGGCCTACGAGCAGTACTTC. It is translated as CASSIVAGAYEQYF.

The rearrangement joins TRBV19 to TRBJ1-2; 12 nucleotides line up with TRBD1. Germline V lookup: CDR1 LNHDA, CDR2 SQIVND (reference sequence). With 5 bases clipped from V and 4 bases from J, the junction kept 5 bases outside the gene matches. The CDR3 length is 15 residues. DNA of the CDR3: TGTGCCAGTAGTGTCGGGACAGGGGGCGGCTATGGCTACACCTTC. Translating gives CASSVGTGGGYGYTF.

The chain recombines TRBV11-3 with TRBJ2-2; D is possibly TRBD2 (5 bases). Trimming left V 1 base short and J 5 bases short, with 8 bases between. Germline CDR1 and CDR2: SGHNT and YENEEA. The CDR3 length is 14 residues. The CDR3 region is CASSLVRGTGELFF. CDR3 nucleotides: TGTGCCAGCAGCTTAGTTCGGGGAACCGGGGAGCTGTTTTTT.

The V and J genes are TRBV5-1 and TRBJ2-5; D unresolved. Germline V CDR1 and CDR2: SGHRS, YFSETQ. This CDR3 contains 11 residues. V was shortened by 4 bases and J by 2 bases, with 3 bases between the two germline ends. The CDR3: CASSLQETQYF. DNA for the CDR3: TGCGCCAGCAGCCTGCAAGAGACCCAGTACTTC.

CDR3 sequence: CASRLARPTGGADTQYF. The CDR3 bases are TGTGCAAGTCGCTTAGCACGACCGACAGGGGGCGCAGATACGCAGTATTTT. The chain links TRBV12-2 to TRBJ2-3; the table calls TRBD1, which could not be checked here. TRBV12-2 is flagged as a pseudogene. This CDR3 spans 17 amino acids.

The chain couples TRBV6-5 to TRBJ2-2; D perhaps matches TRBD1 (5 bases). Trimming cost V 2 bases and J 7 bases, with 11 bases left between them. The CDR3 loop spans 14 amino acids. Per germline, CDR1 MNHEY and CDR2 SVGAGI. This CDR3 is CASSYQATGGELFF. The DNA of the CDR3 is TGTGCCAGCAGTTACCAGGCAACAGGCGGGGAGCTGTTTTTT.

The rearrangement uses TRBV7-3 and TRBJ2-3; TRBD2 might be the D (5 bases). CDR1 and CDR2 (germline): SGHTA, FQGTGA. The CDR3 is 15 amino acids. Trimming cost V 7 bases and J 4 bases, with 18 bases left between them. The CDR3 DNA follows: TGTGCCAGCAAGGCCGCGGGCGGGTTGGCAGATACGCAGTATTTT. Translating it yields CASKAAGGLADTQYF.

The chain employs TRBV7-6 and TRBJ1-1; the D is unclear. CDR1 is SGHVS and CDR2 is FNYEAQ in the germline V gene. The CDR3 has 14 residues. Trimming cost V 6 bases and J 2 bases, with 13 bases left between them. CDR3 coding DNA: TGTGCCAGCAGACAGCTCCTACAAAACACTGAAGCTTTCTTT. Amino acid sequence: CASRQLLQNTEAFF.

The CDR3 bases are TGTGCCAGCAGCAAGGGACAGGGCAACTACGAGCAGTACTTC. Its protein is CASSKGQGNYEQYF. The chain combines TRBV9 with TRBJ2-7, with TRBD1 matching over 9 bases. J lost 3 bases, V lost 4 bases, and 5 bases had no gene match. Germline V CDR1 and CDR2: SGDLS, YYNGEE. CDR3 length equals 14 residues.